Here is one T cell receptor beta chain with its context. The germline V gene encodes CDR1 WSHSY and CDR2 SAAADI. There are 12 residues in the CDR3. The V and J ends lost 6 bases and 4 bases respectively, with 9 bases between them. Original processing methods: From reference gene primer amplification, estimates of nucleated cell counts were derived. The table came from immunoSEQ multiplex PCR; TCRdb's copy has only in-frame clones and leaves some out. V and J calls and clone size follow that table, whereas D and trimming were derived from the DNA. The data contain more than 85,000 clones, roughly 79% of them singletons. This entry comes from a study of blood T cell repertoires in COVID-19. At the level of the study: Some COVID-19 samples were acute and others convalescent; all came from the United States, Italy and Spain. The analysed material was cDNA or gDNA that came from T cells, B-cell-depleted T cells, or PBMCs.

V gene TRBV10-2 combines with J gene TRBJ1-1; D is ambiguous. Material: peripheral blood. This clonotype originated in a woman aged 70-85 years with acute or convalescent COVID-19. CDR3 sequence: CASRKTGTEAFF. In nucleotides, the CDR3 is TGCGCCAGCAGAAAGACGGGCACTGAAGCTTTCTTT.